These 20 T cell receptor beta chains were all obtained from the same sample, sequenced in a study of T cell responses to AZD1222 COVID-19 vaccine. The table came from immunoSEQ multiplex PCR; TCRdb's copy has only in-frame clones and leaves some out. The table shows more than 140,000 clones, with 88% occurring only once. This specimen was peripheral blood, taken on day 0 of AZD1222 vaccination. The receptors come from an adult in good health.

The V and J genes are TRBV11-3 and TRBJ1-4; weak D call: TRBD1 (5 bases). The CDR3 is 15 amino acids. V was clipped by 3 bases and J by 5 bases, with 13 bases between them. Germline CDR1 SGHNT, CDR2 YENEEA. CDR3: CASSFMTAANEKLFF. The CDR3 DNA follows: TGTGCCAGCAGCTTCATGACAGCCGCGAATGAAAAACTGTTTTTT. Using reference TRBV11-3 and TRBJ1-4 for the parts outside the CDR3, the full variable domain is EAGVVQSPRYKIIEKKQPVAFWCNPISGHNTLYWYLQNLGQGPELLIRYENEEAVDDSQLPKDRFSAERLKGVDSTLKIQPAELGDSAVYLCASSFMTAANEKLFFGSGTQLSVL.

This chain uses TRBV24-1 with TRBJ2-3; 7 bases agree with TRBD2. The CDR3 consists of 14 residues. J was trimmed by 3 bases and V by 5 bases; bases with no gene match: 4. In germline, CDR1 is KGHDR, CDR2 SFDVKD. The CDR3 DNA sequence: TGTGCCACCAGTGGGGAGGGCCCTACAGATACGCAGTATTTT. Translating gives CATSGEGPTDTQYF.

The rearrangement uses TRBV14 and TRBJ2-7; 11 bases map to TRBD2. The CDR3 extends over 16 amino acids. Germline values: CDR1 SGHDN, CDR2 FVKESK. V shed 3 bases and J 3 bases; nucleotides not matched to a gene: 7. CDR3 nucleotides: TGTGCCAGCAGCCAGAGTAGCGGGAGGGCCCGCTACGAGCAGTACTTC. Protein: CASSQSSGRARYEQYF.

The chain carries TRBV11-2 and TRBJ1-1; D remains unclear. The CDR3 is 15 amino acids. V was cut by 0 bases and J by 0 bases, with 8 bases left in between. Germline assignment: CDR1 SGHAT and CDR2 FQNNGV. The CDR3 reads CASSLEPPVNTEAFF. The CDR3 DNA reads as TGTGCCAGCAGCTTAGAGCCCCCAGTGAACACTGAAGCTTTCTTT. The whole variable domain, remainder taken from reference TRBV11-2 and TRBJ1-1, is EAGVAQSPRYKIIEKRQSVAFWCNPISGHATLYWYQQILGQGPKLLIQFQNNGVVDDSQLPKDRFSAERLKGVDSTLKIQPAKLEDSAVYLCASSLEPPVNTEAFFGQGTRLTVV.

The genes are TRBV6-2 or TRBV6-3 and TRBJ2-1, with D maybe TRBD2 (6 bases). The V and J ends lost 2 bases and 5 bases respectively, with 13 bases between them. Germline assignment: CDR1 MNHEY and CDR2 SVGEGT. The CDR3 spans 15 residues. CDR3 coding DNA: TGTGCCAGCAGTTACAGGAGGGAGAGCAACAATGAGCAGTTCTTC. It is translated as CASSYRRESNNEQFF.

The rearrangement links TRBV5-6 to TRBJ2-1; D remains unclear. Germline CDR1 and CDR2: SGHDT and YYEEEE. Trimming cost V 4 bases and J 4 bases, with 9 bases left between them. CDR3 length equals 13 residues. The CDR3 bases are TGTGCCAGCAGCCCCCCACCATACAATGAGCAGTTCTTC. Amino acid sequence: CASSPPPYNEQFF.

The CDR3 DNA sequence: TGTGCCATCAGTGACCCACAGGGATCCGGGCAAGAGACCCAGTACTTC. Protein sequence: CAISDPQGSGQETQYF. The chain combines TRBV10-3 with TRBJ2-5; D possibly corresponds to TRBD1 (6 bases). V was shortened by 3 bases and J by 2 bases, with 16 bases between the two germline ends. There are 16 residues in the CDR3. CDR1 ENHRY and CDR2 SYGVKD come from the germline V gene.

The chain combines TRBV4-3 with TRBJ2-2; 10 bases agree with TRBD2. The CDR3 extends over 18 amino acids. The germline V gene has CDR1 LGHNA and CDR2 YSLEER. Trimming took 0 bases from V and 5 from J; bases not matched to a gene: 9. This chain's CDR3 is CASSQEGLAGARTGELFF. The CDR3, as DNA: TGCGCCAGCAGCCAAGAGGGGCTAGCGGGAGCTAGGACCGGGGAGCTGTTTTTT.

V gene TRBV5-1 combines with J gene TRBJ1-1, with unresolved D. This CDR3 contains 13 residues. Trimming took 2 bases from V and 4 from J, leaving 9 bases between them. CDR1 and CDR2 from the germline V gene are SGHRS and YFSETQ. Written as DNA, the CDR3 is TGCGCCAGCAGCTTTCGGGTAGGCACTGAAGCTTTCTTT. Protein: CASSFRVGTEAFF. The complete variable domain, with remaining parts taken from reference TRBV5-1 and TRBJ1-1, reads KAGVTQTPRYLIKTRGQQVTLSCSPISGHRSVSWYQQTPGQGLQFLFEYFSETQRNKGNFPGRFSGRQFSNSRSEMNVSTLELGDSALYLCASSFRVGTEAFFGQGTRLTVV.

The rearrangement links TRBV6-2 or TRBV6-3 to TRBJ2-7; a weak D match, TRBD2 (5 bases). Trimming cost V 8 bases and J 0 bases, with 14 bases left between them. Per the germline V gene, CDR1 is MNHEY and CDR2 is SVGEGT. This CDR3 is 14 amino acids long. The CDR3 loop reads CASRRTGSSYEQYF. The CDR3 region has the DNA TGTGCCAGCCGCCGGACGGGGAGCTCCTACGAGCAGTACTTC.

This clone has only one observation. The chain is built from TRBV12-3 or TRBV12-4 and TRBJ2-3; possibly TRBD2 for D (5 bases). This CDR3 region has 11 residues. Trimming took 1 base from V and 13 from J, leaving 9 bases between them. CDR3 bases: TGTGCCAGCAGTTTAGGGGAGAATAAGTATTTT. It translates to CASSLGENKYF.

This chain connects TRBV3-1 (or the pseudogene TRBV3-2) to TRBJ1-3; D uncertain. CDR1 is LGHDT, CDR2 YNNKEL, per germline (reference sequence). The V end was cut by 1 base, the J end by 2 bases, with 3 bases between. CDR3 size: 13 residues. The CDR3 spells CASSQVAGNTIYF. The CDR3 DNA reads as TGTGCCAGCAGCCAAGTGGCTGGAAACACCATATATTTT.

V gene TRBV30 combines with J gene TRBJ1-5, with unresolved D. V was pared by 0 bases and J by 7 bases, with 10 bases between. CDR3 length: 13 residues. The germline V gene encodes CDR1 GTSNPN and CDR2 SVGIG (reference sequence). CDR3 DNA: TGTGCCTGGAGTGTGCGGGGAGGACAGCCCCAGCATTTT. It is translated as CAWSVRGGQPQHF.

The chain is built from TRBV30 and TRBJ1-3; D remains ambiguous. Germline V lookup: CDR1 GTSNPN, CDR2 SVGIG (reference sequence). This CDR3 region has 13 residues. V lost 6 bases, J lost 2 bases, and 11 bases lay in between. Written as DNA, the CDR3 is TGTGCCTGCCCGCATCGGACTGGAAACACCATATATTTT. Its protein product is CACPHRTGNTIYF.

The rearrangement uses TRBV7-8 and TRBJ2-2, with a tentative D call TRBD1 (5 bases). Germline values: CDR1 SGHVS, CDR2 FQNEAQ. The ends were cut back, 3 bases at V and 2 bases at J, with 10 bases in the middle. This CDR3 is built from 15 residues. In DNA, the CDR3 is TGTGCCAGCAGCTTCCCCAGGGAAAACACCGGGGAGCTGTTTTTT. This encodes CASSFPRENTGELFF.

This sequence joins TRBV7-9 and TRBJ1-3; D is uncertain. CDR1 SEHNR and CDR2 FQNEAQ come from the germline V gene (reference sequence). The CDR3 contains 14 residues. Trimming cost V 5 bases and J 0 bases, with 8 bases left between them. CDR3: CASSLGSSGNTIYF. The CDR3 nucleotides are TGTGCCAGCAGCCTCGGAAGCTCTGGAAACACCATATATTTT.

The genes are TRBV7-9 and TRBJ1-1; possible D gene TRBD1, 5 bases. CDR1 SEHNR and CDR2 FQNEAQ come from the germline V gene (reference sequence). This CDR3 spans 13 amino acids. Trimming removed 4 bases at V and 3 bases at J, with 9 bases between. The DNA for the CDR3 is TGTGCCAGCAGCTCCAGGGCGGACACTGAAGCTTTCTTT. Amino acid sequence: CASSSRADTEAFF. The full variable domain, its missing parts supplied by reference TRBV7-9 and TRBJ1-1, is DTGVSQNPRHKITKRGQNVTFRCDPISEHNRLYWYRQTLGQGPEFLTYFQNEAQLEKSRLLSDRFSAERPKGSFSTLEIQRTEQGDSAMYLCASSSRADTEAFFGQGTRLTVV.

The rearrangement uses TRBV20-1 and TRBJ2-7; D is unclear. From germline, CDR1 is DFQATT and CDR2 SNEGSKA (reference sequence). The CDR3 has 11 residues. The V gene lost 1 base and the J gene lost 6 bases, with 7 bases spanning the gap. Here the CDR3 DNA reads TGCAGTGCTAGAGGATTCGGCGAGCAGTACTTC. It yields the protein CSARGFGEQYF.

The CDR3: CAWSVLAGKETQYF. DNA for the CDR3: TGTGCCTGGAGTGTACTAGCGGGGAAAGAGACCCAGTACTTC. The genes are TRBV30 and TRBJ2-5; TRBD2 matches at 10 bases. CDR1 GTSNPN and CDR2 SVGIG come from the germline V gene (reference sequence). V lost 0 bases and J lost 3; bases outside the gene matches: 1. This CDR3 has 14 amino acids.

This clone was detected only a few times. The genes are TRBV27 and TRBJ2-7; no clear D. This CDR3 comprises 13 residues. Per the germline V gene, CDR1 is MNHEY and CDR2 is SMNVEV (reference sequence). Trimming shortened V by 8 bases and J by 3 bases, and 14 bases separated the two germline ends. The CDR3 reads CASGPAEYYEQYF. The CDR3 DNA follows: TGTGCCAGCGGTCCGGCAGAGTACTACGAGCAGTACTTC.